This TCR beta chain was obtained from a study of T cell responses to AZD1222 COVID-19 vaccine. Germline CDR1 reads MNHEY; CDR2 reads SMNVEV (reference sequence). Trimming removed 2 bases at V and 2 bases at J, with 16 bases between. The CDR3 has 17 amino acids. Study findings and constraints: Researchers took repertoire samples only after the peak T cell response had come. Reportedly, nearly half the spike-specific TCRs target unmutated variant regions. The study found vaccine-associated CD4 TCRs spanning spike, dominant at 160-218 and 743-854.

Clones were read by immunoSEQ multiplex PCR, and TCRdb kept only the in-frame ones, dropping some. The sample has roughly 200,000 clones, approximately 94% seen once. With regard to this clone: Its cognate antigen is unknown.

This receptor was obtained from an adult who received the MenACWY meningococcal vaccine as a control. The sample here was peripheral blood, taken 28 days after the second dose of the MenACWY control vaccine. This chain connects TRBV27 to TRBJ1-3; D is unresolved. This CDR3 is CASSLVPRPSPGNTIYF. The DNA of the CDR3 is TGTGCCAGCAGTTTAGTCCCTCGCCCCAGCCCTGGAAACACCATATATTTT.